This T cell receptor beta chain appears in the sequencing data of a study of T cell clonality in common variable immunodeficiency. The assay was immunoSEQ multiplex PCR, and TCRdb's table has in-frame clones only and misses some. The sample has 25,000 to 35,000 clones, none seen only once. Study outcomes and limitations: TCRbeta clonality was increased in CVID versus healthy controls. Fewer TCRbeta clones were shared among CVID subjects than controls. Fewer deletions and N-nucleotide insertions were reportedly seen in common variable immunodeficiency TCR beta sequences.

All CVID subjects were on immunoglobulin replacement for at least one year. This clone showed up just a few times. The antigen is unknown. Sequencing was done on a sample of peripheral blood mononuclear cells. The source is a human donor with common variable immunodeficiency.

CDR3 region: CASSLYLDGYTF. The CDR3 bases that were read are TGTGCCAGCAGCTTATACCTAGATGGC. The chain employs TRBV7-2 and TRBJ1-2; no firm D call. Sequencing ends 3 residues short of the CDR3 end; the germline J gene provides the rest. The ends were cut back, 2 bases at V and 6 bases at J, with 7 bases in the middle. The CDR3 spans 12 residues. Germline V gives CDR1 SGHTA, CDR2 FQGNSA.